This T cell receptor (beta chain) was observed in a study of shared clonotypes between healthy human individuals (dated by TCRdb to 2018 to 2020). Some background on the complete study: The cohort included a few men and two women between 18 and 49 years of age. Between about 0.85 and 8.9 billion PBMCs per donor were obtained by leukapheresis. Blood TCR repertoires of five healthy adults were deeply sequenced to estimate repertoire size and the extent of clonotype sharing between individuals. Libraries were prepared and TCR repertoires were sequenced by different laboratories using diverse techniques, in order to increase sequencing depth and limit assay-specific biases. Per donor, three plates each were used for CD4 naive and CD4 memory, two for CD8 naive, and one for CD8 memory.

TCR CDR3 regions were amplified from genomic DNA by multiplex PCR using the deep immunoSEQ assay. Genomic DNA extracted from each cell subset was distributed evenly over all wells of several immunoSEQ 96-well plates, and each plate served as one replicate. Each replicate PCR for sorted subsets received roughly 0.2 ug genomic DNA, equal to around 32,000 T cell genomes. The purified libraries were quantified using a Qubit 3.0 fluorometer, sized with a Bioanalyzer 2100, and then quantified again using the KAPA Library Quantification kit. Every immunoSEQ 96-well plate was sequenced on a dedicated single-read 150-cycle Illumina NextSeq 550 flow cell. For the original study's pipeline: The immunoSEQ output contained only junctional sequences without quality scores, so filtering could not match that applied to full-length reads. Sequences were annotated with PyIR, a Python wrapper for IgBLAST v1.9, using IMGT germline references to assign V/J genes and CDR3. Reads were filtered out if the reads had weak V/J assignments (E-value above 1e-6), no CDR3, stop codons, out-of-frame junctions, or ambiguous translated residues. V3J clonotypes were defined as sequences sharing the same inferred V gene, J gene, and CDR3 amino acid sequence. To compute the percentage overlap between repertoires, the number of shared unique clonotypes was divided by the size of the smaller repertoire. Three approaches were used to assess repertoire richness: RTK rarefaction, the Chao1 estimator, and Recon v2.1 estimates of unobserved clonotypes. For all TCRbeta clonotypes obtained by the gDNA method from a few donors, generation probabilities were computed with OLGA. The clones in this table, taken by TCRdb from immuneACCESS, are in-frame only. Not every clone is retained; where verified, under half of the shortfall comes from an unresolved V gene, and the cause of the rest is unknown. The D gene and trimming were derived from the DNA, and the V and J assignments and clone size from that table. This sample gives about 1.1 million clones in total; roughly 80% of them show up just once. 0.89% of the sample goes to the ten largest clones.

Worth noting for this clone: Which antigen it targets is not known. Qualities for individual bases were not recorded, and no much larger clone is one base off.

The donors were healthy, HIV-negative adults with no recently reported acute infections or vaccinations. All donors were Caucasian adults living in Nashville, Tennessee, USA. CD4+ T cells were enriched by magnetic negative selection, after which naive cells were positively selected on CD45RA and the negative fraction was taken as the memory subset. Blood was obtained by leukapheresis, after which PBMCs were separated by Ficoll-Histopaque density gradient centrifugation and cryopreserved in liquid nitrogen vapor phase. Analytical flow cytometry was used to check the purity and quantity of every magnetically sorted T cell population. Genomic DNA was isolated from each sorted fraction and quantified by UV absorbance on a Nanodrop 2000c. The paper's findings and limits, for the study overall: Pairwise subsampling led to the expectation that sequencing depth would affect the degree of clonotype sharing among donors. Even with the large sequencing depth, rarefaction of the sorted-subset datasets indicated that sequencing was incomplete. Compared with non-shared clonotypes, the clonotypes found in all four sorted-subset donors had higher generation probabilities. Sampling was restricted to blood, and TCR repertoires in tissues likely differ from the TCR repertoires found in blood. Naive subsets generally had larger estimated clonotype richness than memory subsets. Because the study included a small number of donors, the genetic and exposure-history diversity represented was limited. Across a handful of donors, roughly 5.1% of naive CD4, more than 3% of naive CD8, roughly 2.3% of memory CD4, and 0.4% to 0.45% of memory CD8 clonotypes were shared.

The receptor was derived from a man younger than 35 in good health. Some clones in this sample may be carry-over from other donors' samples. The material sequenced was memory CD4+ T cells from PBMCs. The sample's cell subset or site, from its label and the paper: CD45RA-negative fraction.

The CDR3 corresponds to CASSLISGVNEQFF. The nucleotide sequence is TGTGCCAGCAGCTTAATTAGTGGGGTGAATGAGCAGTTCTTC. The receptor chain draws on TRBV7-8 and TRBJ2-1, with the identity of the D gene unclear. The cysteine opens and the phenylalanine closes a CDR3 of 14 amino acids. CDR3 DNA only is kept here, 42 bases in frame from base 1. Trimming removed 2 bases from V and 7 bases from J, leaving 12 bases between the germline ends. The germline V gene encodes CDR1 SGHVS and CDR2 FQNEAQ.